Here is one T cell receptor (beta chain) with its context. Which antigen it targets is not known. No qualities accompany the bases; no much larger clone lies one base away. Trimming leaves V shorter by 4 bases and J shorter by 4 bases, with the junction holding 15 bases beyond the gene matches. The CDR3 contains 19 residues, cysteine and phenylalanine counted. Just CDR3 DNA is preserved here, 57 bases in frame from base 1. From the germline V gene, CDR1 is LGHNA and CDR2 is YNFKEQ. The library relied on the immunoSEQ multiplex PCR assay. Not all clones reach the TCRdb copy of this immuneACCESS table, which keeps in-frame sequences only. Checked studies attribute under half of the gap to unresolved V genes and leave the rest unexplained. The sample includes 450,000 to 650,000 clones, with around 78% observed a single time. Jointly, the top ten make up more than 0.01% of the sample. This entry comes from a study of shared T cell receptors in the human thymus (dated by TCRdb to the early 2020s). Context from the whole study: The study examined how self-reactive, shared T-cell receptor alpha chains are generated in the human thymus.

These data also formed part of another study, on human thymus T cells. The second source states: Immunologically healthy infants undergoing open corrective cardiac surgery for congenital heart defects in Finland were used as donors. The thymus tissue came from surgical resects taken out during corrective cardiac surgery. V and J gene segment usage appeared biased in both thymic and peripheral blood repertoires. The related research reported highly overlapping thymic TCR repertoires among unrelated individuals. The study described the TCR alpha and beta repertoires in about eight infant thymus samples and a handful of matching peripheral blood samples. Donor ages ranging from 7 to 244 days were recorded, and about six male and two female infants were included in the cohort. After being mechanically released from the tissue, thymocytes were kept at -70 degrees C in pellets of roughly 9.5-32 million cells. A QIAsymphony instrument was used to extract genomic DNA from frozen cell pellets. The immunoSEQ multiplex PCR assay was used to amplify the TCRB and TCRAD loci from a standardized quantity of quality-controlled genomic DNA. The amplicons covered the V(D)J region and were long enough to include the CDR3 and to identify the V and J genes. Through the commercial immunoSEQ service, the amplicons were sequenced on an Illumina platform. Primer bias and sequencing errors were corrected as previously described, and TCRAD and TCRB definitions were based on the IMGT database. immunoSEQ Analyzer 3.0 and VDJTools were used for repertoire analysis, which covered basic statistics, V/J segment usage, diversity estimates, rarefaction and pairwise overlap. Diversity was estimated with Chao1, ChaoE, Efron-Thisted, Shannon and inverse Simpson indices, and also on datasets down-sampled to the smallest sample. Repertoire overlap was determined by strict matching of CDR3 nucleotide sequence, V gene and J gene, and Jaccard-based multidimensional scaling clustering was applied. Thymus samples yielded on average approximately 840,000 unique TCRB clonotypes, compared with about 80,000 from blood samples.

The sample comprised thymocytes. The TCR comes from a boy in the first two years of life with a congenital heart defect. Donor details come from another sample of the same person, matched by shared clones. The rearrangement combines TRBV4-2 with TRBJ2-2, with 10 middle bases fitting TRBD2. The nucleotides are TGTGCCAGCAGCCTTGACAGGACTAGCGGCAGGAGGCTCACCGGGGAGCTGTTTTTT. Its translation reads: CASSLDRTSGRRLTGELFF.